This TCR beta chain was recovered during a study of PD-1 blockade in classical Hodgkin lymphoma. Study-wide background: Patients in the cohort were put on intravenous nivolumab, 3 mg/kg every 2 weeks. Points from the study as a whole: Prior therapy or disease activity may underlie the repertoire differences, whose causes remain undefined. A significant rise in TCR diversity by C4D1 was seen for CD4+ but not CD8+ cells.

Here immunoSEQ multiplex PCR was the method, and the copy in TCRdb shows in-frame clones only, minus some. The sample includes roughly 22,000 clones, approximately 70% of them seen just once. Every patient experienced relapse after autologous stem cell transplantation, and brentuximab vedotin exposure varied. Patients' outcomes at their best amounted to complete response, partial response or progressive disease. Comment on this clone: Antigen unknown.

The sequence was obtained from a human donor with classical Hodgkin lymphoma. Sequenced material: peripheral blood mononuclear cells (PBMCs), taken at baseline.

The CDR3 DNA is TGTGCCAGCACCCCTGACCTCGTAAATGGCTACACCTTC. Translating gives CASTPDLVNGYTF. The chain uses TRBV6-1 and TRBJ1-2, with D hard to call. Trimming left V 7 bases short and J 6 bases short, with 15 bases between. The V gene's germline CDR1 is MNHNS and CDR2 SASEGT. This CDR3 is built from 13 residues.